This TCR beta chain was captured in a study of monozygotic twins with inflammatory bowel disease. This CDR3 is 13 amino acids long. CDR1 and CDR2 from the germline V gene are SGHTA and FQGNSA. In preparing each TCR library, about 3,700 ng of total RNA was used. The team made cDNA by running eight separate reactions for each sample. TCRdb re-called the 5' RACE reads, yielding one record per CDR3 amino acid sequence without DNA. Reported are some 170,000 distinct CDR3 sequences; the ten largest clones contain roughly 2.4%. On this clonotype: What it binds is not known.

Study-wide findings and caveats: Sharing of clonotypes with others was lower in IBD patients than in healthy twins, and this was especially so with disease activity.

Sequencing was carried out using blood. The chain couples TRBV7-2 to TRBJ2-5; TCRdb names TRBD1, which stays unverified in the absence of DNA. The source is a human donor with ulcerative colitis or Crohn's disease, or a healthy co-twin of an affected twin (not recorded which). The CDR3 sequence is CASSTGGGETQYF.